These 22 T cell receptor beta chains originate from one sample sequenced in a study of human CD8 memory T cell subsets. Sequencing libraries of TCR beta were made by UMI-labeled 5' RACE. Using the 5' RACE reads, TCRdb records one entry per CDR3 protein without DNA. The sample table includes about 6,700 distinct CDR3 sequences. The sample was CD8+ T cells from PBMCs. The receptors here all came from a human donor in good health.

This clonotype is classed as medium-sized by frequency. This sequence joins TRBV29-1 and TRBJ2-7; the TRBD1 assignment by TCRdb is unverifiable without DNA. This CDR3 is 12 amino acids long. The V gene's germline CDR1 is SQVTM and CDR2 ANQGSEA. The CDR3 region is CSVEDRAYEQYF.

The chain employs TRBV28 and TRBJ1-2; with no DNA, the TCRdb D assignment of TRBD1 cannot be verified. The CDR3 extends over 13 amino acids. Germline assignment: CDR1 MDHEN and CDR2 SYDVKM. Here the CDR3 reads CASSPRAGYGYTF.

The genes are TRBV19 and TRBJ1-1. The CDR3 is 13 residues long. The V gene's germline CDR1 is LNHDA and CDR2 SQIVND (reference sequence). The CDR3: CASDGNMNTEAFF.

This rearrangement joins TRBV5-1 to TRBJ2-7. Germline CDR1 reads SGHRS; CDR2 reads YFSETQ. This CDR3 is built from 14 residues. The CDR3 is CASSLAGTTYEQYF.

This clonotype is medium-sized by frequency. This rearrangement joins TRBV27 to TRBJ1-5; TCRdb calls TRBD1, which cannot be checked without DNA. Germline-derived CDR1 and CDR2 are MNHEY and SMNVEV (reference sequence). This CDR3 has 14 amino acids. This chain's CDR3 is CASRTGGSNQPQHF.

The V gene is TRBV11-2, the J gene TRBJ2-1. Germline CDR1 is SGHAT and CDR2 is FQNNGV. This CDR3 comprises 11 residues. The CDR3 sequence is CASSLGAYQFF.

V gene TRBV5-1 combines with J gene TRBJ1-1; the D call of TRBD1 rests on TCRdb alone, since no DNA is present to check it. This CDR3 comprises 13 residues. In germline, CDR1 is SGHRS, CDR2 YFSETQ. CDR3 loop: CASSFRGNTEAFF.

The CDR3 spells CASSPTDVSPYEQYF. This sequence joins TRBV6-6 and TRBJ2-7; with no DNA, the TCRdb D assignment of TRBD1 cannot be verified. The length of the CDR3 is 15 residues. Per germline, CDR1 MNHNY and CDR2 SVGAGI (reference sequence).

This clonotype is classed as medium-sized by frequency. This chain connects TRBV29-1 to TRBJ2-2. Germline V gene data show CDR1 as SQVTM and CDR2 as ANQGSEA. The CDR3 has 17 amino acids. The CDR3 here is CSVEDSTVTPNTGELFF.

CDR3 sequence reads: CASSYLWDSTYEQYF. The chain employs TRBV5-5 and TRBJ2-7; TCRdb picks TRBD2, but there is no DNA to check that call. CDR3 length: 15 amino acids. Germline loops: CDR1 SGHKS, CDR2 YYEKEE (reference sequence).

This clonotype is called medium-sized based on its frequency. The chain couples TRBV5-4 to TRBJ2-3; the D call from TCRdb, TRBD2, cannot be confirmed without DNA. Per the germline V gene, CDR1 is SGHNT and CDR2 is YYREEE (reference sequence). This CDR3 comprises 16 residues. This CDR3 reads CASSSLAGGPTDTQYF.

This clonotype shows up as medium-sized by frequency. The chain carries TRBV20-1 and TRBJ1-5. The germline V gene encodes CDR1 DFQATT and CDR2 SNEGSKA (reference sequence). The CDR3 totals 14 residues. The CDR3 protein is CSARNTEFSQPQHF.

The rearrangement links TRBV3-1 to TRBJ1-2; no DNA is available, so the TRBD1 call from TCRdb remains unchecked. Germline CDR1 reads LGHDT; CDR2 reads YNNKEL (reference sequence). The CDR3 has 14 amino acids. CDR3 in amino acids: CASSPLRGIYGYTF. The complete variable domain, with remaining parts taken from reference TRBV3-1 and TRBJ1-2, reads DTAVSQTPKYLVTQMGNDKSIKCEQNLGHDTMYWYKQDSKKFLKIMFSYNNKELIINETVPNRFSPKSPDKAHLNLHINSLELGDSAVYFCASSPLRGIYGYTFGSGTRLTVV.

V usage is TRBV20-1 and J usage is TRBJ2-3; TCRdb returns TRBD1, unconfirmable since there is no DNA. The CDR3 totals 15 residues. CDR1 is DFQATT, CDR2 SNEGSKA, per germline (reference sequence). The CDR3 sequence: CSAIPGDGRTDTQYF.

This chain joins TRBV3-1 and TRBJ1-1. The V gene's germline CDR1 is LGHDT and CDR2 YNNKEL (reference sequence). This CDR3 spans 13 amino acids. The CDR3 reads CASSQATATEAFF.

The CDR3 sequence: CSVISGRSYEQYF. The V and J genes are TRBV29-1 and TRBJ2-7. Germline V lookup: CDR1 SQVTM, CDR2 ANQGSEA. This CDR3 comprises 13 residues.

This chain joins TRBV10-3 and TRBJ2-7; the D call of TRBD2 rests on TCRdb alone, since no DNA is present to check it. This CDR3 has 18 residues. Germline CDR1 is ENHRY and CDR2 is SYGVKD. The chain's CDR3 is CAISEPSRAGESSYEQYF.

J is TRBJ2-7 and V is TRBV28; TCRdb designates TRBD2, a call that cannot be tested without DNA. This CDR3 spans 16 amino acids. Germline V CDR1 and CDR2: MDHEN, SYDVKM. The CDR3 sequence: CASNLGAYWGSYEQYF.

The chain recombines TRBV12-3 or TRBV12-4 with TRBJ2-1; there is no DNA to check the TCRdb D call of TRBD2. This CDR3 region has 14 residues. CDR3 sequence: CASSLAGLNNEQFF.

The chain employs TRBV4-1 and TRBJ2-2; the D gene TCRdb calls, TRBD1, cannot be checked with no DNA. CDR1 is MGHRA and CDR2 is YSYEKL in the germline V gene. This CDR3 is built from 15 residues. CDR3 in amino acids: CASSQSGGRSGELFF.

The V gene is TRBV7-9, the J gene TRBJ2-1; without DNA, the TCRdb call of TRBD2 cannot be checked. The CDR3 covers 16 residues. Germline loops: CDR1 SEHNR, CDR2 FQNEAQ (reference sequence). The CDR3 sequence is CASSPPGTSGSRTLFF.

According to its frequency, this clonotype is medium-sized. The V and J genes are TRBV10-2 and TRBJ2-7; TCRdb picks TRBD2, but there is no DNA to check that call. This CDR3 contains 14 residues. Germline CDR1 WSHSY, CDR2 SAAADI. The CDR3 region is CASSHLAGGYEQYF.